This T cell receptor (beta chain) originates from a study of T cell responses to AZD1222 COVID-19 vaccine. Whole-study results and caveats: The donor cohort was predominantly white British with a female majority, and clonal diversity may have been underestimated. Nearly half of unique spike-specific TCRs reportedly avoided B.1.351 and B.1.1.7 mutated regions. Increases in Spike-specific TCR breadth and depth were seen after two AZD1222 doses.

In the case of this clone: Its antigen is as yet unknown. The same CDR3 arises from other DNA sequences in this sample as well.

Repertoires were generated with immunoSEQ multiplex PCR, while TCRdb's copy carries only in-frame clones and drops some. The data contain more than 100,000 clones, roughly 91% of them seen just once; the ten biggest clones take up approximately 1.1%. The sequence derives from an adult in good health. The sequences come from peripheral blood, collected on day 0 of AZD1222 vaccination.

The CDR3 DNA is TGTGCCAGCACCCCGGGACAGTCCTACGAGCAGTACTTC. Amino acid sequence: CASTPGQSYEQYF. The chain is built from TRBV6-5 and TRBJ2-7; TRBD1 aligns across 7 bases. From germline, CDR1 is MNHEY and CDR2 SVGAGI. J was trimmed by 1 base and V by 7 bases; bases with no gene match: 4. The CDR3 runs 13 residues.